This entry features one T cell receptor beta chain sequence. It has no known antigen specificity. No base-level quality is on record; no much larger clone is a single base apart. Synthetic TCR analog templates were spiked into each PCR to estimate absolute template abundance from read counts. TCRbeta CDR3 regions were amplified from genomic DNA with bias-controlled V and J gene primers using the immunoSEQ assay. Sequencing of rearranged TCRbeta segments was performed at approximately 20X coverage. The original pipeline was this. Sequencing errors were corrected by clustering and CDR3s were annotated against IMGT to assign V, D and J genes. Downstream analyses used only productive TCRbeta rearrangements and left out out-of-frame or stop-codon sequences. Clonality was computed as one minus Shannon entropy normalized by the log of the number of unique productive sequences. Clones differing between time points or between blood and tumor were identified using Fisher's exact test with Benjamini-Hochberg correction, with an adjusted p below 0.01 applied as the threshold. The table was pulled from immuneACCESS by TCRdb, which kept in-frame rearrangements only. Such tables lose some clones; where checked, under half of the loss comes from unresolved V genes, and the rest has no known cause. V, J and clone size were drawn from that table, and D and trimming were deduced from the DNA. The sample table contains 70,000 to 75,000 clones; only one count was recorded for under 90% of them. The leading ten clones occupy approximately 5% of the sample.

These data originate in a study of PD-L1 blockade in urothelial cancer (dated by TCRdb to 2016 to 2017). About the study as a whole: All patients started therapy in about 2014 and received atezolizumab 1,200 mg intravenously every 3 weeks. About 85% of the roughly 29 patients were identified as males with urothelial cancer of bladder origin, and a prior smoking history was reported by 18 of 29 patients. Patients had an ECOG performance status of 0 or 1 and had received between 0 and 3 prior chemotherapy regimens. Blood samples were analyzed 3 weeks after the start of treatment (second dose) and 6 weeks after the start of treatment. A median of roughly 140,000 T cells and tens of thousands of unique TCRs was obtained from blood samples, and a median clonality of around 0.072 was observed. Somatic, immune and clinical correlates of response to PD-L1 blockade with atezolizumab in urothelial cancer were the focus of an exploratory multi-omic analysis. Pretreatment tumor samples and matched peripheral blood, collected serially before and after atezolizumab treatment, underwent TCR sequencing. Durable clinical benefit was defined as progression-free survival longer than 6 months, and TCR features were also tested against progression-free and overall survival. In the same patients, whole exome sequencing and RNA sequencing of pretreatment tumors were performed in addition to TCR sequencing. Roughly nine patients achieved durable clinical benefit and approximately 20 did not. Pretreatment blood TCR-seq was available for about 27 patients, at least one posttreatment blood collection was obtained for about 25 patients, and tumor TCR-seq was available for about 25 patients.

Interpreted using the paper, the time point label stands for: pretreatment peripheral blood. The cohort comprised nearly 30 patients with locally advanced or metastatic urothelial carcinoma treated at Memorial Sloan Kettering on a trial protocol. Peripheral blood mononuclear cells were collected pretreatment and during treatment, with between 1 and 8 total time points obtained per patient. The Qiagen DNeasy Blood extraction kit was used to purify genomic DNA from total PBMCs and from tumor samples. PBMCs were collected pretreatment and during treatment and were isolated and stored as previously described. General conclusions and limits of the study: At 3 weeks after the start of treatment, tumor-associated TCR clones in peripheral blood had expanded more in patients with durable benefit (n of about 21, p = 0.022). Improved progression-free and overall survival was associated with having pretreatment peripheral blood TCR clonality below the median. Because of the small sample size (n ≈ 28) and the many exploratory analyses performed, the results are intended to be regarded as hypothesis-generating.

The TCR was taken from a man aged 65-85 years with urothelial cancer. Sequences were derived from PBMCs, sampled around atezolizumab (anti-PD-L1) treatment.

The CDR3: CASSYLRQPGGKLFF. DNA sequence: TGTGCCAGCAGTTACCTTAGACAGCCGGGGGGAAAACTGTTTTTT. The V gene is TRBV6-5 and the J gene is TRBJ1-4, and perhaps TRBD1 as D gene, on 5 matching bases. V is shortened by 2 bases, J by 10 bases, and the region joining them spans 17 bases. The CDR3 runs 15 amino acids, cysteine and phenylalanine included. Only CDR3 DNA remains: 45 bases, in frame from the first base. CDR1 MNHEY and CDR2 SVGAGI were looked up in the germline V gene.